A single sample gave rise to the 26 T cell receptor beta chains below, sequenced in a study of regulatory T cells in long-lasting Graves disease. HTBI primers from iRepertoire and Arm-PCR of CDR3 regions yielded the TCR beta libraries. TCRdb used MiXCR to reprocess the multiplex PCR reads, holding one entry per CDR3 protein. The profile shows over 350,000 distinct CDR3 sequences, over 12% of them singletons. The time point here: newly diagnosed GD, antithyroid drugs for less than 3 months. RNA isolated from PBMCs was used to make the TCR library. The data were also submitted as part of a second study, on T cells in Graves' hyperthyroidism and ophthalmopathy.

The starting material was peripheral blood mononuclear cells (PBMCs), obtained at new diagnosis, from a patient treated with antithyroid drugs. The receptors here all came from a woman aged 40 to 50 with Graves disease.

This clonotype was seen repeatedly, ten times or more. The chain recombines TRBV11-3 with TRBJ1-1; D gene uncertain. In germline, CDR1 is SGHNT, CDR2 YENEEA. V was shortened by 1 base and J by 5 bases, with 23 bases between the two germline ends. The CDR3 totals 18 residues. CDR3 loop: CASSLVGILGQPRTEAFF. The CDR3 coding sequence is TGTGCCAGCAGCTTAGTGGGGATTCTGGGTCAGCCGAGGACTGAAGCTTTCTTT.

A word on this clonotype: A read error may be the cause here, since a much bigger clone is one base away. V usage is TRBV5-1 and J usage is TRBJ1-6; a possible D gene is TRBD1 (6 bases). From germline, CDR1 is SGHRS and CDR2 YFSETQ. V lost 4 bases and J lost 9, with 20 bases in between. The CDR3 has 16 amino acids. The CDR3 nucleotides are TGCGCCAGCAGCCCACAGGGTCGGGGGACTGGTTCACCCCTCCACTTT. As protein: CASSPQGRGTGSPLHF.

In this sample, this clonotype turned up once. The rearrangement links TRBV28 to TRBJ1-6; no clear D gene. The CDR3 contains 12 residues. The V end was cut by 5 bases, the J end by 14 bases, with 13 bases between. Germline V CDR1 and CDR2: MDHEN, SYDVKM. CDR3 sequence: CASSEARTTLHF. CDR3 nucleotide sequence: TGTGCCAGCAGTGAAGCCCGCACGACCCTCCACTTT.

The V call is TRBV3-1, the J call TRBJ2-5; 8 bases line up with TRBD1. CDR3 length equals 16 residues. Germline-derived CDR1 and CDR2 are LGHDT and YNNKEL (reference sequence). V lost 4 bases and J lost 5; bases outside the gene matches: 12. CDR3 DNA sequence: TGTGCCAGCAGCCGCACCTCAGGGGGCGCGTGGGAGACCCAGTACTTC. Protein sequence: CASSRTSGGAWETQYF.

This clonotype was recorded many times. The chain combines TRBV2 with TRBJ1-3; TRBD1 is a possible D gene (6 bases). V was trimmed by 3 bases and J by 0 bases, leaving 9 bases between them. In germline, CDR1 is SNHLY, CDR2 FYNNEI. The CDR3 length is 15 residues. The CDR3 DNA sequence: TGTGCCAGCAGTGAGGAACAGGGCTCTGGAAACACCATATATTTT. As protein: CASSEEQGSGNTIYF.

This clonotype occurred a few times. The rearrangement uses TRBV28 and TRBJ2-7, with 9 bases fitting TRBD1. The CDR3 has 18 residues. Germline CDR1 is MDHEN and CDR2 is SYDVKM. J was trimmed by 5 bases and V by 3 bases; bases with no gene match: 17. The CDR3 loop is CASSFARTGVNFIDEQYF. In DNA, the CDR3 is TGTGCCAGCAGTTTCGCCCGGACAGGGGTGAATTTTATCGACGAGCAGTACTTC.

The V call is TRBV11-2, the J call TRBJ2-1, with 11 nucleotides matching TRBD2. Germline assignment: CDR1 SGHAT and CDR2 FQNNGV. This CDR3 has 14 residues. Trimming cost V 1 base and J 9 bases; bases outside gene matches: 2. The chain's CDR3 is CASSLGLAGTEQFF. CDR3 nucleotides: TGTGCCAGCAGCTTAGGACTAGCGGGGACTGAGCAGTTCTTC.

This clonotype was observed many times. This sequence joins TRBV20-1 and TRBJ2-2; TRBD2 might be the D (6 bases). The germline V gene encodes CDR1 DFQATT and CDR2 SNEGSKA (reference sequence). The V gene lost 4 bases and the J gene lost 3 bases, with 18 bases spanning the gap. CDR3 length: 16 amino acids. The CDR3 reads CSAMRGSGLYTGELFF. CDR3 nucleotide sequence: TGCAGTGCTATGCGGGGAAGCGGCCTTTACACCGGGGAGCTGTTTTTT.

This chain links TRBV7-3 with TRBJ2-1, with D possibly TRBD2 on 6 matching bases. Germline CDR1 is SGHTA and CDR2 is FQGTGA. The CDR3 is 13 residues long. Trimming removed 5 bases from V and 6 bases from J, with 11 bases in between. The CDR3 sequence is CASSPGTSNEQFF. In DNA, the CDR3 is TGTGCCAGCAGCCCAGGGACTTCCAATGAGCAGTTCTTC. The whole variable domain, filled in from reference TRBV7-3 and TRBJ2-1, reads GAGVSQTPSNKVTEKGKYVELRCDPISGHTALYWYRQSLGQGPEFLIYFQGTGAADDSGLPNDRFFAVRPEGSVSTLKIQRTERGDSAVYLCASSPGTSNEQFFGPGTRLTVL.

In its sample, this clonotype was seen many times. CDR3 bases: TGTGCCATCAGACAGGAGAACACTGAAGCTTTCTTT. It translates to CAIRQENTEAFF. The J gene is TRBJ1-1, the V gene TRBV10-3; weak D call: TRBD1 (5 bases). Trimming took 6 bases from V and 1 from J, leaving 6 bases between them. Germline V gene lookup returns CDR1 ENHRY and CDR2 SYGVKD. The CDR3 is 12 residues long.

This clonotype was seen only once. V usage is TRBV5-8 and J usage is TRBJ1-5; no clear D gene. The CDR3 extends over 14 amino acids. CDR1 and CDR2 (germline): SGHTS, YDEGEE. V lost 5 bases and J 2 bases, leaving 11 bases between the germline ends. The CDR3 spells CASRSPGGNQPQHF. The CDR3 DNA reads TGTGCCAGCAGGTCGCCCGGCGGCAATCAGCCCCAGCATTTT.

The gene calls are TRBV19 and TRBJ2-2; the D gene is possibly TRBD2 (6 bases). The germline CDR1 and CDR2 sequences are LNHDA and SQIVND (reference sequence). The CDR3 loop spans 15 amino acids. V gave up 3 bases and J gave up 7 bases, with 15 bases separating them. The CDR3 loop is CASSIWDSLGGELFF. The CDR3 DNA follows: TGTGCCAGTAGTATCTGGGACTCCTTGGGCGGGGAGCTGTTTTTT.

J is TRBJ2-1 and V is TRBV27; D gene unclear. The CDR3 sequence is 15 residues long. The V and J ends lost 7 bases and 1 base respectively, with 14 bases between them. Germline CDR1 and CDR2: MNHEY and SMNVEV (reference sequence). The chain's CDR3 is CASTTTFGSYNEQFF. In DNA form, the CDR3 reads TGTGCCAGCACCACCACCTTCGGGTCCTACAATGAGCAGTTCTTC.

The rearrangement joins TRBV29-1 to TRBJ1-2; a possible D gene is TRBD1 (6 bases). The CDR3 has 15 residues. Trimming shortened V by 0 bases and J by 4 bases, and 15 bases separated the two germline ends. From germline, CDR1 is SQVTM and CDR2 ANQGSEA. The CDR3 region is CSVEDHTGGGYGYTF. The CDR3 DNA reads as TGCAGCGTTGAAGATCACACGGGAGGGGGCTATGGCTACACCTTC.

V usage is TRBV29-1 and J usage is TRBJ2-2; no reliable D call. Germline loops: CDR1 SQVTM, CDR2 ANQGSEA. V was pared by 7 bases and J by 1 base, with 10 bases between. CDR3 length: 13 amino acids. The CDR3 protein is CSALQRNTGELFF. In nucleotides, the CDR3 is TGCAGCGCCCTCCAAAGGAACACCGGGGAGCTGTTTTTT.

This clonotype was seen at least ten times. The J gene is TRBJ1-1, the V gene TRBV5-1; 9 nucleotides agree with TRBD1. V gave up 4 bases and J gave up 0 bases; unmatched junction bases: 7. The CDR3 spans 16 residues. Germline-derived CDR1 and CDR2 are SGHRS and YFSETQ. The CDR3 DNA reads TGCGCCAGCAGCCAATGGGACAGGGACATGAACACTGAAGCTTTCTTT. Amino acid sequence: CASSQWDRDMNTEAFF.

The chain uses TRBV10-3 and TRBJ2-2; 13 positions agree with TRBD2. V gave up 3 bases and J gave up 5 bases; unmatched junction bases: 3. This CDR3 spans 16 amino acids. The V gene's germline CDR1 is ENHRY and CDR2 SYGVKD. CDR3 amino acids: CAISEGLAGVTGELFF. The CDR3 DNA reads TGTGCCATCAGTGAAGGACTAGCGGGAGTTACCGGGGAGCTGTTTTTT.

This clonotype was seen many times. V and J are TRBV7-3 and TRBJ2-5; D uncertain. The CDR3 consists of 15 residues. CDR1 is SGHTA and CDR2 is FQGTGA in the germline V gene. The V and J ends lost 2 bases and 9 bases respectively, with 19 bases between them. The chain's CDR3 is CASSLSPGSQGPQYF. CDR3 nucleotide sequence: TGTGCCAGCAGCTTATCTCCCGGATCTCAAGGTCCCCAGTACTTC.

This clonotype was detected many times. The CDR3 protein is CSARVTSGRASEQFF. The CDR3 DNA reads as TGCAGTGCTAGAGTCACTAGCGGGAGGGCCAGCGAGCAGTTCTTC. This sequence joins TRBV20-1 and TRBJ2-1, with 13 nucleotides matching TRBD2. This CDR3 is 15 amino acids long. CDR1 is DFQATT, CDR2 SNEGSKA, per germline (reference sequence). V lost 1 base and J lost 10; bases outside the gene matches: 7.

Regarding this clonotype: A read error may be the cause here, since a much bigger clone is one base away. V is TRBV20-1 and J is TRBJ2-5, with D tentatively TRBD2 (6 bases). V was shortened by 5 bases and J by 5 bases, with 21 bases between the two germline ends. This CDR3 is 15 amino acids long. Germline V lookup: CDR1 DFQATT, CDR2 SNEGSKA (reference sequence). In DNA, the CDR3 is TGCAGTGCTGCCCCCCAGCGGGTGCCGCGGGAGACCCAGTACTTC. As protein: CSAAPQRVPRETQYF.

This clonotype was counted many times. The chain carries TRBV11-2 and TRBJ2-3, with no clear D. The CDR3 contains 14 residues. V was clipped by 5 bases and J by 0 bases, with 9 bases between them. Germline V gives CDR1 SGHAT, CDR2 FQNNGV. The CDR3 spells CASSRSPSTDTQYF. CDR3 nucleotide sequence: TGTGCCAGCAGCCGAAGCCCAAGCACAGATACGCAGTATTTT.

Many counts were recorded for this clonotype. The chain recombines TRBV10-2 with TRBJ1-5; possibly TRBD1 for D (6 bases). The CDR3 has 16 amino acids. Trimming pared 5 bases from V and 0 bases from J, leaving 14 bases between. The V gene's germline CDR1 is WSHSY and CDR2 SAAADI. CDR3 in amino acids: CASSRYSGDSNQPQHF. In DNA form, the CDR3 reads TGCGCCAGCAGTCGATACTCAGGGGATAGCAATCAGCCCCAGCATTTT.

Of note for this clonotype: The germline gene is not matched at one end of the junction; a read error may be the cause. The DNA of the CDR3 is TGCGCCAGCAGCCCGAGGCAGGGGGCAGATACGCTGTATTTT. Translation: CASSPRQGADTLYF. The rearrangement links TRBV5-1 to TRBJ2-3; TRBD1 matches at 8 bases. This CDR3 is 14 amino acids long. From germline, CDR1 is SGHRS and CDR2 YFSETQ.

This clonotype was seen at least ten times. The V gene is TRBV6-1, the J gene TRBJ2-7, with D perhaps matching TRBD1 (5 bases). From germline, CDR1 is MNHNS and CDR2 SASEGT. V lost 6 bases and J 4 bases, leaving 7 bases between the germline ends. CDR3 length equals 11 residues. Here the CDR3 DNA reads TGTGCCAGCAGAAGACAGTACGAGCAGTACTTC. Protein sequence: CASRRQYEQYF.

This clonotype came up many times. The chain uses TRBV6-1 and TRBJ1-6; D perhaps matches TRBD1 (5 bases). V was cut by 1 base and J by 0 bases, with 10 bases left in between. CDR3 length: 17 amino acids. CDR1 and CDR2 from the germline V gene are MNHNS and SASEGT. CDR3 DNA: TGTGCCAGCAGTGAAGTCGGGGGAGGCTCCTATAATTCACCCCTCCACTTT. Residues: CASSEVGGGSYNSPLHF.

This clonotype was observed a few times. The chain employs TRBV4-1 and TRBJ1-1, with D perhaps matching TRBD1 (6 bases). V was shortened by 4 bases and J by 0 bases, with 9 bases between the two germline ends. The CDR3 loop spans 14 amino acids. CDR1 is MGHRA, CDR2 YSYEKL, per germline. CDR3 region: CASSRGQLNTEAFF. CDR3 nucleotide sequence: TGCGCCAGCAGCCGTGGACAGCTGAACACTGAAGCTTTCTTT.